These 14 T cell receptor beta chains came from one sample sequenced in a study of control samples from healthy donors and cancer patients. Some clones are missing from TCRdb's copy, which holds only in-frame ones; the method was immunoSEQ multiplex PCR. The sample has about 120,000 clones; 85% to 95% are singletons. The sequencing input was PBMCs. These receptors were collected from a man aged 80 or over with head and neck cancer.

V gene TRBV10-3 combines with J gene TRBJ1-2; D call uncertain. The CDR3 runs 13 residues. V was pared by 4 bases and J by 4 bases, with 10 bases between. Germline CDR1 reads ENHRY; CDR2 reads SYGVKD. The CDR3 region is CAISAQTPYGYTF. CDR3 DNA sequence: TGTGCCATCAGTGCACAGACCCCCTATGGCTACACCTTC.

The V gene is TRBV6-6, the J gene TRBJ2-3, with D maybe TRBD2 (5 bases). The V and J ends lost 4 bases and 3 bases respectively, with 8 bases between them. The CDR3 is made up of 13 amino acids. The germline V gene encodes CDR1 MNHNY and CDR2 SVGAGI (reference sequence). The CDR3: CASSSPGTDTQYF. In DNA form, the CDR3 reads TGTGCCAGCAGTTCCCCGGGGACAGATACGCAGTATTTT.

V usage is TRBV19 and J usage is TRBJ2-3; 8 bases fit TRBD2. J gave up 5 bases and V 6 bases, and 7 bases lay outside the gene matches. The CDR3 is 14 residues long. CDR1 and CDR2 from the germline V gene are LNHDA and SQIVND (reference sequence). The CDR3 DNA sequence: TGTGCCAGTAGCAGACCGGGACTAGGAGATACGCAGTATTTT. It specifies CASSRPGLGDTQYF. The whole variable domain, remainder taken from reference TRBV19 and TRBJ2-3, is DGGITQSPKYLFRKEGQNVTLSCEQNLNHDAMYWYRQDPGQGLRLIYYSQIVNDFQKGDIAEGYSVSREKKESFPLTVTSAQKNPTAFYLCASSRPGLGDTQYFGPGTRLTVL.

V gene TRBV9 combines with J gene TRBJ2-1; 8 nucleotides line up with TRBD2. Germline CDR1 is SGDLS and CDR2 is YYNGEE. The J segment lost 6 bases and the V segment lost 2 bases, leaving 4 bases of the junction unmatched. This CDR3 has 14 residues. CDR3 DNA: TGTGCCAGCAGCGTCGGACTAGCACCCAATGAGCAGTTCTTC. Translated, it gives CASSVGLAPNEQFF.

The chain carries TRBV18 and TRBJ2-7; a weak D match, TRBD1 (6 bases). V was shortened by 3 bases and J by 4 bases, with 13 bases between the two germline ends. Per germline, CDR1 KGHSH and CDR2 LQKENI. The CDR3 has 14 residues. The CDR3 region is CASSPRQGRYEQYF. The CDR3 DNA is TGTGCCAGCTCACCCCGCCAGGGGCGGTACGAGCAGTACTTC.

J is TRBJ2-5 and V is TRBV11-2; 7 nucleotides line up with TRBD2. The trim removed 3 bases at V and 1 base at J, leaving 8 bases unmatched. The CDR3 is 16 residues long. Germline assignment: CDR1 SGHAT and CDR2 FQNNGV. The CDR3 region is CASSFRFAGVQETQYF. CDR3 bases: TGTGCCAGCAGCTTCCGGTTTGCGGGGGTCCAAGAGACCCAGTACTTC. The whole variable domain, remainder taken from reference TRBV11-2 and TRBJ2-5, is EAGVAQSPRYKIIEKRQSVAFWCNPISGHATLYWYQQILGQGPKLLIQFQNNGVVDDSQLPKDRFSAERLKGVDSTLKIQPAKLEDSAVYLCASSFRFAGVQETQYFGPGTRLLVL.

This chain joins TRBV3-1 (or the pseudogene TRBV3-2) and TRBJ2-5; D possibly matches TRBD1 or TRBD2 (5 bases each). The CDR3 spans 16 residues. Trimming cost V 0 bases and J 1 base, with 12 bases left between them. From germline, CDR1 is LGHDT and CDR2 YNNKEL (reference sequence). CDR3 DNA sequence: TGTGCCAGCAGCCAAGATCTGGGGACCTCCCAAGAGACCCAGTACTTC. This encodes CASSQDLGTSQETQYF.

The J gene is TRBJ2-3, the V gene TRBV30; 12 bases are a match to TRBD1. Germline assignment: CDR1 GTSNPN and CDR2 SVGIG (reference sequence). There are 16 residues in the CDR3. The V and J ends lost 3 bases and 4 bases, in that order; junction bases with no gene match: 8. The CDR3 DNA sequence: TGTGCCTGGAGCAAACTGGGACAGGGGGCGGCAGATACGCAGTATTTT. The encoded protein is CAWSKLGQGAADTQYF.

The count of this clone is one. CDR3 sequence (DNA): TGTGCCAGCAGCTTTTGGCTAGCGGGACAAGAGACCCAGTACTTC. It specifies CASSFWLAGQETQYF. This rearrangement joins TRBV7-2 to TRBJ2-5, with TRBD2 matching 9 bases. The CDR3 contains 15 residues. V lost 3 bases and J lost 2; bases outside the gene matches: 4. Germline V lookup: CDR1 SGHTA, CDR2 FQGNSA.

The J gene is TRBJ2-6, the V gene TRBV10-3; tentatively, D is TRBD2 (5 bases). Germline CDR1 and CDR2: ENHRY and SYGVKD. Trimming took off 7 bases at V and 0 bases at J, with 13 bases between the two ends. The CDR3 has 16 amino acids. CDR3: CAIKRTGPSGANVLTF. CDR3 sequence (DNA): TGTGCCATCAAGAGGACTGGACCCTCTGGGGCCAACGTCCTGACTTTC.

The chain combines TRBV7-7 with TRBJ2-1; TRBD2 aligns across 10 bases. CDR1 and CDR2 (germline): SSHAT, FNYEAQ (reference sequence). V shed 5 bases and J 4 bases; nucleotides not matched to a gene: 14. The length of the CDR3 is 18 residues. CDR3 sequence reads: CASSPRGSGGANYNEQFF. The CDR3 DNA reads TGTGCCAGCAGCCCTCGGGGAAGCGGGGGGGCAAATTACAATGAGCAGTTCTTC.

This clone has just a few counts. The chain is built from TRBV4-1 and TRBJ2-7, with D perhaps TRBD2 (5 bases). V lost 6 bases and J 3 bases, leaving 12 bases between the germline ends. The germline V gene has CDR1 MGHRA and CDR2 YSYEKL. CDR3 length equals 13 residues. The CDR3 coding sequence is TGCGCCAGCAGTCTCGAGGGCGTCTACGAGCAGTACTTC. This sequence encodes CASSLEGVYEQYF.

The rearrangement uses TRBV5-4 and TRBJ2-5; 8 bases are a match to TRBD2. After removal of 3 bases from V and 5 bases from J, the junction contained 3 bases not matched to a gene. Germline CDR1 SGHNT, CDR2 YYREEE (reference sequence). The CDR3 spans 13 residues. The CDR3 DNA reads as TGTGCCAGCAGCTCCGGGGGGGCCGAGACCCAGTACTTC. It is translated as CASSSGGAETQYF.

The chain couples TRBV9 to TRBJ2-3; tentative D call: TRBD1 (6 bases). Germline V gives CDR1 SGDLS, CDR2 YYNGEE. CDR3 length equals 17 residues. V was pared by 0 bases and J by 0 bases, with 14 bases between. The CDR3 here is CASSVAGGTPSTDTQYF. The CDR3 DNA follows: TGTGCCAGCAGCGTAGCTGGTGGGACACCTAGCACAGATACGCAGTATTTT.